A selection of T cell receptor beta chains follows, all from one sample in a study of blood T cells in healthy people across ages. TCRdb ran MiXCR on the 5' RACE reads and lists one entry per CDR3 protein. The sample contains about 620,000 distinct CDR3 sequences, about 50% of which appear only once. The sample comprised blood. The receptor source for this set is a woman older than 75 in good health. CDR3s include the opening cysteine and the closing phenylalanine or tryptophan. The order of the fields is J gene, V gene, clone size, D gene, CDR3 protein, CDR3 DNA. A D gene is named only where the DNA matches it firmly. Clone size appears in some rows only: once, few, many, or a class for an expanded clone.

>TRBJ2-6|TRBV12-3/TRBV12-4|.|TRBD1
CASVPGQGSTGANVLTF
TGTGCCAGCGTCCCGGGACAGGGGTCGACTGGGGCCAACGTCCTGACTTTC
>TRBJ2-1|TRBV9|many|.
CASSLSSNNEQFF
TGTGCCAGCAGTCTTTCCAGTAACAATGAGCAGTTCTTC
>TRBJ2-5|TRBV20-1|.|.
CSARDYVGEQYF
TGCAGTGCTAGAGATTACGTAGGGGAGCAGTACTTC
>TRBJ2-7|TRBV4-2|.|.
CASSPSLTDFQYF
TGTGCCAGCAGCCCCTCTCTGACTGACTTTCAGTACTTC
>TRBJ2-2|TRBV6-1|.|TRBD1
CASSAGTANTGELFF
TGTGCCAGCAGTGCCGGGACAGCCAACACCGGGGAGCTGTTTTTT
>TRBJ2-7|TRBV28|many|TRBD2
CASSPLGGGTSYEQYF
TGTGCCAGCAGTCCCCTCGGCGGGGGGACTTCCTACGAGCAGTACTTC
>TRBJ1-6|TRBV7-2|many|.
CASSLEQGYNSPLHF
TGTGCCAGCAGCTTAGAACAGGGTTATAATTCACCCCTCCACTTT
>TRBJ2-2|TRBV5-1|.|.
CASSLVPGPGELFF
TGCGCCAGCAGCTTGGTTCCGGGGCCCGGGGAGCTGTTTTTT
>TRBJ2-5|TRBV28|many|.
CASSSKGIPGTQYF
TGTGCCAGCAGTTCGAAAGGCATCCCTGGGACCCAGTACTTC
>TRBJ2-5|TRBV6-1|.|.
CASSGVPTQYF
TGTGCCAGCAGTGGTGTCCCGACCCAGTACTTC
>TRBJ2-1|TRBV20-1|few|.
CSARGAAFRTSSSQFF
TGCAGTGCTCGGGGGGCCGCCTTTAGGACCAGCTCCTCGCAGTTCTTC
>TRBJ2-3|TRBV4-1|.|TRBD2
CASSQDGGATSGGRGTDTQYF
TGCGCCAGCAGCCAAGATGGAGGAGCGACTAGCGGGGGCAGGGGCACAGATACGCAGTATTTT
>TRBJ2-1|TRBV28|.|TRBD2
CASSFLRASGGFPYNEQFF
TGTGCCAGCAGTTTCCTCCGGGCTAGCGGGGGCTTTCCCTACAATGAGCAGTTCTTC
>TRBJ2-3|TRBV5-1|.|.
CASSHPRETTDTQYF
TGCGCCAGCAGCCACCCTCGGGAGACTACAGATACGCAGTATTTT
>TRBJ1-2|TRBV6-5|few|.
CASRRKITRSAEGYTF
TGTGCCAGCAGACGTAAGATTACCCGATCCGCGGAGGGCTACACCTTC
>TRBJ2-3|TRBV15|many|TRBD2
CATSPGLSVGGDTQYF
TGTGCCACCAGTCCTGGGCTTAGCGTGGGGGGGGATACGCAGTATTTT
>TRBJ2-7|TRBV20-1|.|.
CSARDLAEPVYEQYF
TGCAGTGCTAGAGATTTAGCGGAGCCCGTCTACGAGCAGTACTTC
>TRBJ2-3|TRBV5-6|.|.
CASSFQLVDTQYF
TGTGCCAGCAGCTTCCAACTTGTGGATACGCAGTATTTT
>TRBJ1-6|TRBV20-1|many|.
CSASAQIPYNSPLHF
TGCAGTGCTAGTGCCCAGATTCCCTATAATTCACCCCTCCACTTT
>TRBJ2-7|TRBV5-1|once|.
CASSYRAESSYDEQYF
TGCGCCAGCAGCTATAGAGCGGAAAGCTCCTACGATGAGCAGTACTTC
>TRBJ2-1|TRBV3-1|few|.
CASSQDASSSYNEQFF
TGTGCCAGCAGCCAGGATGCGAGTAGCTCCTACAATGAGCAGTTCTTC
>TRBJ2-1|TRBV21-1|many|.
CASRPGQPTPGNEQFF
TGTGCCAGCAGGCCGGGACAGCCGACACCAGGCAATGAGCAGTTCTTC
>TRBJ2-3|TRBV7-2|once|TRBD2
CARSWGGSTYTDTQYF
TGTGCCCGCAGCTGGGGGGGTAGCACATACACAGATACGCAGTATTTT
>TRBJ2-3|TRBV7-8|many|.
CASSLGFGGRGTDTQYF
TGTGCCAGCAGCTTAGGATTTGGGGGGCGAGGGACAGATACGCAGTATTTT
>TRBJ2-5|TRBV21-1|few|.
CASSKGSCPCNEQYF
TGTGCCAGCAGCAAAGGTTCTTGTCCTTGTAATGAGCAGTACTTC
>TRBJ2-2|TRBV2|.|TRBD1
CASSTQGAGTGELFF
TGTGCCAGCAGTACACAGGGGGCCGGCACCGGGGAGCTGTTTTTT
>TRBJ2-1|TRBV12-3/TRBV12-4|many|TRBD1
CASMRDSGDEQFF
TGTGCCAGCATGAGGGACAGCGGCGATGAGCAGTTCTTC
>TRBJ1-5|TRBV7-2|.|.
CASSLRTAGIQPQHF
TGTGCCAGCAGCTTACGGACCGCGGGCATTCAGCCCCAGCATTTT
>TRBJ2-7|TRBV20-1|.|.
CSARVGNGIYEQYF
TGCAGTGCTAGAGTGGGGAATGGGATCTACGAGCAGTACTTC
>TRBJ2-1|TRBV28|few|.
CASSTGGGRAHNEQFF
TGTGCCAGCAGTACAGGGGGCGGGAGGGCCCACAATGAGCAGTTCTTC
>TRBJ1-5|TRBV12-3/TRBV12-4|.|TRBD1
CASSQGAGPAQPQHF
TGTGCCAGCAGTCAGGGGGCGGGCCCCGCACAGCCCCAGCATTTT
>TRBJ2-1|TRBV20-1|.|.
CSALPPVGTLLPNGQFF
TGCAGTGCACTCCCTCCGGTGGGGACCCTACTTCCCAATGGGCAGTTCTTC
>TRBJ1-2|TRBV20-1|.|.
CSAPWRSNYGYTF
TGCAGTGCTCCCTGGAGGTCCAACTATGGCTACACCTTC
>TRBJ2-1|TRBV29-1|.|.
CSVEGQEGFYNEQFF
TGCAGCGTTGAAGGACAGGAGGGGTTCTACAATGAGCAGTTCTTC
>TRBJ2-3|TRBV12-3/TRBV12-4|many|.
CASRMTEINTQYF
TGTGCCAGCAGAATGACCGAGATTAATACGCAGTATTTT
>TRBJ2-5|TRBV7-9|.|.
CASSLLGANEQYF
TGTGCCAGCAGCTTATTAGGGGCCAATGAGCAGTACTTC
>TRBJ1-2|TRBV6-6|few|.
CASSYDGYTF
TGTGCCAGCAGTTACGACGGCTACACCTTC
>TRBJ1-2|TRBV20-1|.|.
CSARRGTDYGYTF
TGCAGTGCTAGACGTGGCACTGACTATGGCTACACCTTC
>TRBJ2-1|TRBV3-1|many|TRBD1
CASSQETGSHEQFF
TGTGCCAGCAGCCAGGAGACAGGGTCGCATGAGCAGTTCTTC
>TRBJ1-1|TRBV2|.|TRBD1
CASGRGLGMNTEAFF
TGTGCCAGCGGCAGGGGGCTCGGCATGAACACTGAAGCTTTCTTT
>TRBJ2-4|TRBV20-1|.|.
CSLRPGAPDIQYF
TGCAGCCTAAGGCCGGGGGCGCCCGACATTCAGTACTTC
>TRBJ2-7|TRBV5-1|many|TRBD1
CASSLAGTAFYEQYF
TGCGCCAGCAGCTTGGCCGGGACAGCCTTCTACGAGCAGTACTTC
>TRBJ2-5|TRBV6-6|.|.
CASGYSGSGSGWTQYF
TGTGCCAGCGGTTACTCGGGGTCCGGGAGTGGCTGGACCCAGTACTTC
>TRBJ2-5|TRBV3-1|few|TRBD2
CASSQLALAGGDEQYF
TGTGCCAGCAGCCAACTCGCCCTAGCGGGGGGCGATGAGCAGTACTTC
>TRBJ2-1|TRBV12-3/TRBV12-4|.|.
CASSSYSRQFF
TGTGCCAGCAGTTCGTATAGCAGGCAGTTCTTC
>TRBJ1-4|TRBV4-1|.|.
CASSQRSAALAEKLFF
TGCGCCAGCAGCCAAAGATCAGCCGCTCTTGCTGAAAAACTGTTTTTT
>TRBJ2-1|TRBV20-1|.|TRBD2
CSVRRRAGVNEQFF
TGCAGTGTTAGAAGACGAGCGGGAGTCAATGAGCAGTTCTTC
>TRBJ2-7|TRBV7-2|.|.
CASSPRTGPSGEQYF
TGTGCCAGCAGCCCTCGCACAGGGCCTTCTGGTGAGCAGTACTTC
>TRBJ2-7|TRBV5-6|.|TRBD2
CASSTLASSYNEQYF
TGTGCCAGCAGCACACTAGCGTCCTCCTACAATGAGCAGTACTTC
>TRBJ1-1|TRBV6-5|many|.
CASSFAGEPTEAFF
TGTGCCAGCAGTTTCGCAGGGGAGCCCACTGAAGCTTTCTTT
>TRBJ2-3|TRBV11-3|.|.
CASSLDGGRATDTQYF
TGTGCCAGCAGCTTAGATGGCGGCAGGGCAACAGATACGCAGTATTTT
>TRBJ2-7|TRBV30|once|TRBD2
CAWSGSGIAGYNYEQYF
TGTGCCTGGAGTGGAAGTGGGATAGCGGGATATAACTACGAGCAGTACTTC
>TRBJ2-3|TRBV9|many|.
CASSVEAGSFADTQYF
TGTGCCAGCAGCGTAGAGGCTGGTAGTTTCGCAGATACGCAGTATTTT